The sequence of this T cell receptor (beta chain) was determined in a study of a mutant IDH1 vaccine in newly diagnosed glioma. For the study at large: Treated patients had a mean age of roughly 40 years and a roughly 60% male, approximately 38% female split.

Clones were sequenced by immunoSEQ multiplex PCR, and TCRdb holds only the in-frame ones, with some missing. The sample lists tens of thousands of clones, approximately 86% occurring once. Time point specified: baseline, week 1 (first vaccination visit). Treatment: pre-vaccination baseline after standard-of-care therapy. The CDR3 has 16 amino acids. Looked up from germline, CDR1 is SGHRS and CDR2 is YFSETQ. The ends were cut back, 2 bases at V and 2 bases at J, with 16 bases in the middle. The rearrangement links TRBV5-1 to TRBJ1-2; D not resolved. This receptor was identified in a man aged 25 to 45 with glioma. Specimen: PBMCs, collected from a glioma patient treated with radiotherapy, temozolomide or both. The CDR3 coding sequence is TGCGCCAGCAGCTTCAGGCCTCAAGGCGAGAACTATGGCTACACCTTC. This sequence encodes CASSFRPQGENYGYTF. Complete variable domain (other parts from reference TRBV5-1 and TRBJ1-2): KAGVTQTPRYLIKTRGQQVTLSCSPISGHRSVSWYQQTPGQGLQFLFEYFSETQRNKGNFPGRFSGRQFSNSRSEMNVSTLELGDSALYLCASSFRPQGENYGYTFGSGTRLTVV.